Following are 3 T cell receptor beta chains from one sample sequenced in a study of blood T cell repertoires in COVID-19. Here immunoSEQ multiplex PCR was the method, and the copy in TCRdb shows in-frame clones only, minus some. The sample includes about 430,000 clones, more than 70% of them seen just once. Sequenced sample: PBMCs or T cells enriched from blood (not recorded which). The receptors were sampled from a young woman who had been exposed to COVID-19.

The chain has TRBV12-3 or TRBV12-4 and TRBJ1-1, with D unresolved. There are 12 residues in the CDR3. V was clipped by 3 bases and J by 3 bases, with 5 bases between them. The CDR3 DNA reads TGTGCCAGCAGTTTTCAGGACACTGAAGCTTTCTTT. It encodes CASSFQDTEAFF.

The rearrangement uses TRBV6-4 and TRBJ2-1; 9 nucleotides line up with TRBD1. V dropped 1 base and J dropped 6; count of bases not matched to a gene: 10. The germline CDR1 and CDR2 sequences are MRHNA and SNTAGT. The CDR3 spans 17 residues. The CDR3 here is CASSDYQPRQGGNEQFF. CDR3 nucleotides: TGTGCCAGCAGTGACTATCAACCGAGACAGGGGGGCAATGAGCAGTTCTTC.

The chain couples TRBV28 to TRBJ1-2; 8 bases are shared with TRBD1. Germline CDR1 is MDHEN and CDR2 is SYDVKM. V dropped 8 bases and J dropped 7; count of bases not matched to a gene: 12. The CDR3 contains 14 residues. The CDR3, as DNA: TGTGCCAGCCGACCGACAGGGGATATAGCTGGCTACACCTTC. It is translated as CASRPTGDIAGYTF.